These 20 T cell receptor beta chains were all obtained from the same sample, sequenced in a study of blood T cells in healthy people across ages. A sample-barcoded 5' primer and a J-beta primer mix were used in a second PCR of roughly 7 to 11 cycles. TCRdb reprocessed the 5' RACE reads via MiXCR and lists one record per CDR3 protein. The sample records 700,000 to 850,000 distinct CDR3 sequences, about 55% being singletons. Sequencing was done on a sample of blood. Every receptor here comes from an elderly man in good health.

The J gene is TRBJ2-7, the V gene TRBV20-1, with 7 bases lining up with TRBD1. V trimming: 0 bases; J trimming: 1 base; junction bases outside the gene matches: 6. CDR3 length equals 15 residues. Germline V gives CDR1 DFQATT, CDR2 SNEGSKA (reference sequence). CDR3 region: CSARESRQGSYEQYF. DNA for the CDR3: TGCAGTGCTAGAGAGTCCCGACAGGGATCCTACGAGCAGTACTTC.

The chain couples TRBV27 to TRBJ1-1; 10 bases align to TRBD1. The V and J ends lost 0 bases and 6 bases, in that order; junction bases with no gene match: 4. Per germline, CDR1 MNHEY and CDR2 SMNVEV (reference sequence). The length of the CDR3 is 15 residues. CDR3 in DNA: TGTGCCAGCAGTTTATCGACAGGGGGCCCGGCTGAAGCTTTCTTT. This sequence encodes CASSLSTGGPAEAFF.

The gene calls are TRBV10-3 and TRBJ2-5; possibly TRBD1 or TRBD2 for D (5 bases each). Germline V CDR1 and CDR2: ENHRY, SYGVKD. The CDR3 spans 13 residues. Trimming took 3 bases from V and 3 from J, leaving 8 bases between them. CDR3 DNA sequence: TGTGCCATCAGTGAAAGGGGAGAAGAGACCCAGTACTTC. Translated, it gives CAISERGEETQYF.

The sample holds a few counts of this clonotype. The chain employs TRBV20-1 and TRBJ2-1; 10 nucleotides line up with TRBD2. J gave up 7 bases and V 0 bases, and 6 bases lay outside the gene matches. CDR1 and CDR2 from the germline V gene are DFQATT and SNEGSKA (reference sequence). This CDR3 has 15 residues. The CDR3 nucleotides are TGCAGTGCTAGAGACCCTAGCGGGAGTTTGAATGAGCAGTTCTTC. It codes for CSARDPSGSLNEQFF.

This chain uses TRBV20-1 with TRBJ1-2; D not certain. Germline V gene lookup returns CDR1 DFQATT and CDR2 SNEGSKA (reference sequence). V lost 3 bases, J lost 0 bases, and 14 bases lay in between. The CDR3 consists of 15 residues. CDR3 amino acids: CSARDLQLANYGYTF. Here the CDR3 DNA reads TGCAGTGCTAGGGACCTGCAATTAGCTAACTATGGCTACACCTTC.

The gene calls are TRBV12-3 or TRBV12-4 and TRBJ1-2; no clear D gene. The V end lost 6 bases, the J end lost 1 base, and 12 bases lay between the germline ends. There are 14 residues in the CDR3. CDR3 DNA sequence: TGTGCCAGCAGCCTACAACCGTATAACTATGGCTACACCTTC. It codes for CASSLQPYNYGYTF.

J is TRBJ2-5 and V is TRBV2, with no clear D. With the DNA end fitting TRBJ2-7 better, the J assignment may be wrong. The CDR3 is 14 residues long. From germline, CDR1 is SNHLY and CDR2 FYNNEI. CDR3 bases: TGTGCCTCCCCGGCCCAGGCTGGGACCTACGAGCAGTACTTC. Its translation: CASPAQAGTYEQYF.

CDR3 nucleotide sequence: TGTGCCAGCAGCCAAGGCCGACAGGGGATGGATTACAATGAGCAGTTCTTC. This encodes CASSQGRQGMDYNEQFF. The chain carries TRBV3-1 and TRBJ2-1; TRBD1 matches at 8 bases. The CDR3 extends over 17 amino acids. Trimming removed 1 base from V and 4 bases from J; junction bases left unmatched: 9. The germline V gene has CDR1 LGHDT and CDR2 YNNKEL (reference sequence).

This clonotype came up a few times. For the CDR3, the DNA is TGCGCCAGCAGCTTGAGGACTACCGCCTACAATGAGCAGTTCTTC. Protein: CASSLRTTAYNEQFF. This chain uses TRBV5-1 with TRBJ2-1, with a tentative D call TRBD2 (6 bases). V dropped 1 base and J dropped 2 bases, with 10 bases sitting between them. The length of the CDR3 is 15 residues. CDR1 and CDR2 from the germline V gene are SGHRS and YFSETQ.

Here the CDR3 DNA reads TGTGCCAGCAGCTTAAGACGAGGAGTTACCAAAAACATTCAGTACTTC. Its translation is CASSLRRGVTKNIQYF. The gene calls are TRBV11-2 and TRBJ2-4, with unresolved D. Germline V gene lookup returns CDR1 SGHAT and CDR2 FQNNGV. With 2 bases removed from V and 2 bases from J, the gap between germline ends came to 13 bases. The CDR3 totals 16 residues.

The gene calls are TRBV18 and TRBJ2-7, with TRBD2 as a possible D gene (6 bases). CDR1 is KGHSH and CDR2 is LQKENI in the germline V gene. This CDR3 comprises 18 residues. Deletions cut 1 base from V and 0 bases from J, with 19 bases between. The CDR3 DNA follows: TGTGCCAGCTCACCACTCAGAAAGGCGCGGGGTAGCTCCTACGAGCAGTACTTC. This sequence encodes CASSPLRKARGSSYEQYF.

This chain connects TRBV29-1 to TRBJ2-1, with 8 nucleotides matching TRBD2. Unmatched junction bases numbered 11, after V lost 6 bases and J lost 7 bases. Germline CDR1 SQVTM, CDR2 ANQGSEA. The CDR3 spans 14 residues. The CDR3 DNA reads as TGCAGCGTAACCGGGAGGGCAGGGTGGAATGAGCAGTTCTTC. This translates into CSVTGRAGWNEQFF.

This chain's CDR3 is CASSFITGETGGGYTF. DNA of the CDR3: TGTGCCAGCAGCTTCATCACAGGGGAAACTGGTGGAGGCTACACCTTC. This chain joins TRBV11-2 and TRBJ1-2; 7 nucleotides match TRBD1. V lost 3 bases to trimming and J lost 8 bases; unmatched junction nucleotides: 15. Germline V lookup: CDR1 SGHAT, CDR2 FQNNGV. This CDR3 contains 16 residues.

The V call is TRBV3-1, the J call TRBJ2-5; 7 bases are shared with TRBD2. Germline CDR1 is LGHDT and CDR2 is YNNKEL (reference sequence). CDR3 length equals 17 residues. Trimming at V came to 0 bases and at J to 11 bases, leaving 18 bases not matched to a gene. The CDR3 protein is CASSQDPGGTKLHEQYF. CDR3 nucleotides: TGTGCCAGCAGCCAAGACCCTGGAGGGACTAAACTACATGAGCAGTACTTC.

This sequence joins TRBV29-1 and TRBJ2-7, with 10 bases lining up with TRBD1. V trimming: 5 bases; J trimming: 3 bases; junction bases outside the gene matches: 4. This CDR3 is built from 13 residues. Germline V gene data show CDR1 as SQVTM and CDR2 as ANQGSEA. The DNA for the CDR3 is TGCAGCGTTCAACGGACAGGGGGCTACGAGCAGTACTTC. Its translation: CSVQRTGGYEQYF.

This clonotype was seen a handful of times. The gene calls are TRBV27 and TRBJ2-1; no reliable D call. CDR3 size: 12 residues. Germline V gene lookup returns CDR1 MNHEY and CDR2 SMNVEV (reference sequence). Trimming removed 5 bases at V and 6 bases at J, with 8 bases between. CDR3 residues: CASSRVANEQFF. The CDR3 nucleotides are TGTGCCAGCAGTCGGGTGGCCAATGAGCAGTTCTTC.

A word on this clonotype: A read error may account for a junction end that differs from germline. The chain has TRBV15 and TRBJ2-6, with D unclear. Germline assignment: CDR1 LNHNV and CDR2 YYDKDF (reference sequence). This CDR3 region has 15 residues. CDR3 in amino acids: CATSRDISGTNVLTF. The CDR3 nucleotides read TGTGCCACCAGCAGAGATATCTCTGGGACCAACGTCCTGACTTTC. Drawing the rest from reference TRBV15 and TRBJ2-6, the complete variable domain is DAMVIQNPRYQVTQFGKPVTLSCSQTLNHNVMYWYQQKSSQAPKLLFHYYDKDFNNEADTPDNFQSRRPNTSFCFLDIRSPGLGDTAMYLCATSRDISGTNVLTFGAGSRLTVL.

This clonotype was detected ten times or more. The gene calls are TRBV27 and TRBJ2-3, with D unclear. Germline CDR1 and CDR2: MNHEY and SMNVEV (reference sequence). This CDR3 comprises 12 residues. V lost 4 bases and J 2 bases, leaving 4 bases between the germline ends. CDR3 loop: CASSSYTDTQYF. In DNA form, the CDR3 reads TGTGCCAGCAGTTCATACACAGATACGCAGTATTTT.

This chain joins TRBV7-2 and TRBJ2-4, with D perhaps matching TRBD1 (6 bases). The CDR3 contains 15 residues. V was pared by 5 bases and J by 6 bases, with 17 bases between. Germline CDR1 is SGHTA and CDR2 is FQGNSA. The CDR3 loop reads CASSLEGDDGNIQYF. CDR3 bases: TGTGCCAGCAGCCTAGAGGGGGACGATGGAAACATTCAGTACTTC.

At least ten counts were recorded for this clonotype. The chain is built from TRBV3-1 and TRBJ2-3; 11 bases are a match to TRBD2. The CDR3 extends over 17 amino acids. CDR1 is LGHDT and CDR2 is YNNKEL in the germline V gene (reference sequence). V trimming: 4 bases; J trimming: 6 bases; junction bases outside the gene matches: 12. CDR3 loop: CASSPRGLAGGTDTQYF. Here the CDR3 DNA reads TGTGCCAGCAGCCCCAGGGGGCTAGCGGGAGGAACGGATACGCAGTATTTT.